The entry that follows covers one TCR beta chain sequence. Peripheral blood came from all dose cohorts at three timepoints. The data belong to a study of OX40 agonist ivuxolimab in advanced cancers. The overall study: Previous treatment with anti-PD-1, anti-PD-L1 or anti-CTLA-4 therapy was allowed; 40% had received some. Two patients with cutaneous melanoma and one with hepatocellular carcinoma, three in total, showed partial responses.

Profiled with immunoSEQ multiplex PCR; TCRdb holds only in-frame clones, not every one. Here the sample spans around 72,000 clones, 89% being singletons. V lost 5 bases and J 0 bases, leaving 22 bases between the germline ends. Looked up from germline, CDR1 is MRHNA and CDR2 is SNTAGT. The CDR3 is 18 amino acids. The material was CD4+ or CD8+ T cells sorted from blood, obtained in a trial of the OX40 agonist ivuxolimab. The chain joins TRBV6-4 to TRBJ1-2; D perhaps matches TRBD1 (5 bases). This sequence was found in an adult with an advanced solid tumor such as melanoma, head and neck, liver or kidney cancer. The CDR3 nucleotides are TGTGCCAGCAGTCCCCTGACGGGACGCCGGGGCGCTAACTATGGCTACACCTTC. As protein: CASSPLTGRRGANYGYTF.